These 19 T cell receptor beta chains came from one sample sequenced in a study of T cells in Graves' hyperthyroidism and ophthalmopathy. Regions amplified from RNA transcripts were the TCR beta CDR3 regions. The TCR CDR3 first-round RT-PCR relied on the HTBI primer set. TCRdb recomputed calls from the multiplex PCR reads with MiXCR, one row per CDR3 protein. The sample contains approximately 720,000 distinct CDR3 sequences, 18% of which appear only once. Sequences were obtained from blood. Every receptor here comes from a woman in her forties or fifties with Graves' hyperthyroidism that later progressed to Graves' ophthalmopathy.

This clonotype was counted at least ten times. The J gene is TRBJ1-1, the V gene TRBV12-3 or TRBV12-4; D might be TRBD1 (6 bases). Trimming removed 7 bases at V and 6 bases at J, with 15 bases between. The CDR3 has 13 residues. The CDR3 DNA follows: TGTGCCAGCACCGCAGGGGCACAGGCTGAAGCTTTCTTT. Its translation is CASTAGAQAEAFF.

This clonotype was observed at least ten times. The rearrangement links TRBV18 to TRBJ1-2, with D unclear. CDR1 is KGHSH and CDR2 is LQKENI in the germline V gene. The CDR3 runs to 14 residues. The ends were cut back, 2 bases at V and 2 bases at J, with 9 bases in the middle. This chain's CDR3 is CASSPTAANYGYTF. The DNA for the CDR3 is TGTGCCAGCTCACCAACGGCAGCGAACTATGGCTACACCTTC.

This clonotype was picked up a small number of times. The chain couples TRBV7-9 to TRBJ1-2, with no clear D. CDR1 and CDR2 (germline): SEHNR, FQNEAQ (reference sequence). This CDR3 is built from 15 residues. Trimming pared 2 bases from V and 7 bases from J, leaving 17 bases between. This chain's CDR3 is CASSLNGVGRSGYTF. Here the CDR3 DNA reads TGTGCCAGCAGCTTAAACGGGGTAGGGAGGTCTGGCTACACCTTC.

This clonotype was observed at least ten times. Here the CDR3 DNA reads TGCAGCGTTGAAGATGGACAGGGGAAAAACACAGATACGCAGTATTTT. It specifies CSVEDGQGKNTDTQYF. The J gene is TRBJ2-3, the V gene TRBV29-1; TRBD1 aligns across 9 bases. CDR1 is SQVTM, CDR2 ANQGSEA, per germline. The V segment lost 0 bases and the J segment 2 bases; nucleotides outside the gene matches: 6. The CDR3 runs to 16 residues.

This chain joins TRBV3-1 and TRBJ1-2; D possibly corresponds to TRBD1 (5 bases). The germline V and J ends were trimmed by 1 base and 9 bases, with 15 bases remaining between them. Germline V CDR1 and CDR2: LGHDT, YNNKEL (reference sequence). The length of the CDR3 is 14 residues. This chain's CDR3 is CASSQVARDGRYTF. CDR3 nucleotides: TGTGCCAGCAGCCAAGTAGCTCGGGACGGACGCTACACCTTC.

The gene calls are TRBV10-2 and TRBJ1-6; D gene uncertain. V gave up 4 bases and J gave up 0 bases, with 10 bases separating them. CDR3 length: 16 residues. Germline V CDR1 and CDR2: WSHSY, SAAADI. The CDR3 DNA reads TGCGCCAGCAGTGTAGGGTTGAGCTCCTATAATTCACCCCTCCACTTT. As protein: CASSVGLSSYNSPLHF.

This clonotype was seen repeatedly, ten times or more. This chain's CDR3 is CASSEAGRNQPQHF. The CDR3 DNA sequence: TGTGCCAGCAGTGAGGCAGGGAGGAATCAGCCCCAGCATTTT. The rearrangement links TRBV2 to TRBJ1-5; possible D gene TRBD1, 5 bases. The CDR3 has 14 residues. The germline V gene has CDR1 SNHLY and CDR2 FYNNEI. V lost 3 bases to trimming and J lost 4 bases, with 10 bases between them. Together with reference TRBV2 and TRBJ1-5, the CDR3 gives the full variable domain: EPEVTQTPSHQVTQMGQEVILRCVPISNHLYFYWYRQILGQKVEFLVSFYNNEISEKSEIFDDQFSVERPDGSNFTLKIRSTKLEDSAMYFCASSEAGRNQPQHFGDGTRLSIL.

This clonotype was seen a handful of times. The chain recombines TRBV2 with TRBJ1-1, with 7 positions matching TRBD1. V trimming: 10 bases; J trimming: 1 base; junction bases outside the gene matches: 9. Germline assignment: CDR1 SNHLY and CDR2 FYNNEI. CDR3 length equals 14 residues. CDR3 sequence reads: CANSERDRNTEAFF. The DNA for the CDR3 is TGTGCCAACAGCGAACGGGACAGGAACACTGAAGCTTTCTTT.

The chain is built from TRBV19 and TRBJ1-5; 7 positions agree with TRBD1. CDR3 length equals 14 residues. Germline CDR1 LNHDA, CDR2 SQIVND (reference sequence). Losses at the gene ends were 10 bases for V and 1 base for J; bases not matched to a gene: 7. CDR3: CATMKGASNQPQHF. The DNA for the CDR3 is TGTGCCACCATGAAGGGGGCGAGCAATCAGCCCCAGCATTTT.

This clonotype showed up many times. The chain employs TRBV20-1 and TRBJ1-2; D may be TRBD1 (6 bases). The CDR3 length is 13 residues. Trimming stripped 0 bases from V and 6 bases from J, with 11 bases between. Germline CDR1 is DFQATT and CDR2 is SNEGSKA (reference sequence). The CDR3, as DNA: TGCAGTGCTAGAGATCCGGGGGCTGATGGCTACACCTTC. Residues: CSARDPGADGYTF.

This clonotype occurred many times. The chain joins TRBV12-3 or TRBV12-4 to TRBJ1-1; TRBD1 is a possible D gene (6 bases). This CDR3 comprises 17 residues. Trimming shortened V by 2 bases and J by 2 bases, and 18 bases separated the two germline ends. The CDR3: CASSLWLGGRTNTEAFF. The CDR3 region has the DNA TGTGCCAGCAGTTTATGGCTCGGGGGCAGGACAAACACTGAAGCTTTCTTT.

This clonotype showed up just a few times. The junction departs from germline at one end; a sequencing error may be responsible. The chain has TRBV2 and TRBJ2-3; 7 positions match TRBD2. The CDR3 runs 14 residues. Germline-derived CDR1 and CDR2 are SNHLY and FYNNEI. Here the CDR3 reads CDSRAGVSTDTQYF. The CDR3 DNA reads as TGTGACAGCAGGGCGGGGGTTAGCACAGATACGCAGTATTTT.

J is TRBJ1-2 and V is TRBV18; D is unclear. V lost 3 bases and J 1 base, leaving 12 bases between the germline ends. The germline gives CDR1 KGHSH, CDR2 LQKENI. CDR3 length equals 15 residues. The CDR3 DNA sequence: TGTGCCAGCTCACCTAGCTCAGACAATAACTATGGCTACACCTTC. Amino acids: CASSPSSDNNYGYTF.

This clonotype was detected ten times or more. The chain recombines TRBV27 with TRBJ2-1, with 8 nucleotides matching TRBD2. Germline V lookup: CDR1 MNHEY, CDR2 SMNVEV (reference sequence). Trimming cost V 5 bases and J 9 bases; bases outside gene matches: 9. CDR3 length: 14 amino acids. The CDR3 bases are TGTGCCAGCAGTGAGGGACTAGGTAAGAGTGAGCAGTTCTTC. Protein: CASSEGLGKSEQFF.

This clonotype appeared a few times. The CDR3 protein is CATSPQEGDEKLFF. The CDR3 nucleotides read TGTGCCACCAGCCCACAGGAGGGGGATGAAAAACTGTTTTTT. The chain joins TRBV15 to TRBJ1-4, with D possibly TRBD1 on 6 matching bases. V shed 5 bases and J shed 6 bases, with 13 bases lying between them. Germline V gene lookup returns CDR1 LNHNV and CDR2 YYDKDF (reference sequence). CDR3 length: 14 amino acids.

This clonotype was observed a few times. This chain joins TRBV29-1 and TRBJ1-5; TRBD1 aligns across 9 bases. Germline V gene lookup returns CDR1 SQVTM and CDR2 ANQGSEA. The CDR3 is made up of 16 amino acids. In DNA, the CDR3 is TGCAGACGTAGACAGGGGGAATTATCGTGCAATCAGCCCCAGCATTTT. Its translation is CRRRQGELSCNQPQHF.

About this clonotype: It may be a read error: a sequence one base away is much more abundant. This likely comes from a read error, as the CDR3 has no conserved phenylalanine or tryptophan at its end. The chain couples TRBV7-9 to TRBJ1-1; D not resolved. The CDR3 spans 15 residues. Germline V lookup: CDR1 SEHNR, CDR2 FQNEAQ (reference sequence). Deletions cut 1 base from V and 0 bases from J, with 9 bases between. Here the CDR3 reads CASSLEARMNTEAFL. The CDR3 coding sequence is TGTGCCAGCAGCTTAGAAGCCCGAATGAACACTGAAGCTTTCCTT.

This clonotype has only a few counts. The chain employs TRBV24-1 and TRBJ2-1; D call uncertain. Trimming shortened V by 4 bases and J by 2 bases, and 17 bases separated the two germline ends. The CDR3 covers 17 residues. Per the germline V gene, CDR1 is KGHDR and CDR2 is SFDVKD. CDR3 nucleotides: TGTGCCACCAGTGAATATAGTGGCAGCCTAACCTACAATGAGCAGTTCTTC. Translation: CATSEYSGSLTYNEQFF.

This clonotype appeared many times. The chain employs TRBV6-1 and TRBJ2-1; D possibly matches TRBD1 or TRBD2 (6 bases each). Trimming stripped 7 bases from V and 0 bases from J, with 10 bases between. This CDR3 spans 14 amino acids. Germline V CDR1 and CDR2: MNHNS, SASEGT. CDR3 in DNA: TGTGCCAGCACGTCGGGGGCCTCCTACAATGAGCAGTTCTTC. It yields the protein CASTSGASYNEQFF.